Sequencing of this TCR beta chain was carried out in a study of blood T cells in healthy people across ages (dated by TCRdb to between 2014 and 2016). Concerning the study at large: In model experiments, roughly one uniquely barcoded TCR beta cDNA molecule per two T cells was captured by template switching. Four age groups were formed from the donors: young (average approximately 17 years), middle-aged (less than 40), aged (around 62) and long-lived (about 80). To avoid experimental bias, donors of different ages were distributed randomly across sequencing lanes. For two donors (one aged 18 to 29 and one aged 80 or older), the study analyzed two additional independent replicas of 1 million unique cDNA reads from the same blood draw. Using deep sequencing normalized with unique cDNA molecular identifiers, the study measured how TCR beta repertoire diversity changes with age. The paper's findings and limits, for the study overall: Total diversity estimates from one million sequenced T cells were considered lower bounds and underestimates. As age increased, observed TCR beta diversity per million T cells dropped in a roughly linear way, and a significant reduction was already evident by age 40. Observed TCR beta diversity correlated strongly with the percentage of naive T cells measured by flow cytometry. Since profiling was done on bulk unsorted PBMCs, naive and antigen-experienced compartments could not be conclusively compared. Compared with the aged group, more naive CD4+ T cells, fewer expanded clones and increased TCR diversity were shown by the long-lived group, suggesting age selection. Donor CMV infection status was unknown, potentially confounding age-related changes in expanded clonotypes.

The library was made by 5' RACE. A second roughly 6 to 12 cycle PCR used a sample-barcoded 5' primer and a J-beta primer mix. A unique molecular identifier was introduced onto each TCR beta cDNA molecule by a template-switch 5' adaptor carrying 12 random nucleotides. Each sample yielded at least 3 million CDR3-containing paired-end reads. First-strand cDNA synthesis was performed from all RNA using the Mint cDNA synthesis kit, with priming by a TRBC-specific oligonucleotide. All cDNA was treated with uracil-DNA glycosylase and then went through a first 18-cycle PCR with the universal primers M1SS and BC2_uni_R. Regarding the original processing steps: For normalization, 1 million high-quality reads, each with a distinct molecular identifier, were randomly selected from each sample. Reads sharing molecular identifiers were discarded rather than binned into consensus sequences. MiTCR, set to a Q25 quality threshold and the strictest error-elimination algorithm, was used for CDR3 identification, clonotype clustering and error correction. A nonparametric unseen species model with Euler transformation was used to estimate a lower bound on total TCR beta diversity. In TCRdb, the public reads were trimmed at Q25 with fastp and aligned with MiXCR, with productive beta chains retained. All rows with the same CDR3 protein become a single entry with the most common DNA and genes. The V and J calls were not made by the authors but by TCRdb's processing. The sample includes 1.5 million to 2 million distinct CDR3 sequences, with about two fifths observed a single time. The ten largest clones capture roughly 23% of the sample.

Systemically healthy Caucasian individuals from Russia, 39 in total and aged roughly 6 to 100 years, were included as donors. Each donor gave around 9.8 milliliters of peripheral blood, collected into EDTA-treated Vacutainer tubes. Ficoll-Paque density-gradient centrifugation was used to isolate PBMCs, with at least 6.5 million per sample. Total RNA was extracted from PBMCs with Trizol reagent, with at least 5 micrograms obtained per sample. Naive CD45RAhigh/CD27high T cell percentages were measured by flow cytometry on a PBMC aliquot from every donor. Comment on this clonotype: The clone's antigen remains unknown. One base away there is no much larger clone; base qualities are not given.

Trimming removed 0 bases from V and 0 bases from J, leaving 18 bases between the germline ends. The germline V gene (reference sequence) gives CDR1 as LNHNV and CDR2 as YYDKDF. Measured from the cysteine to the phenylalanine, the CDR3 is 18 residues long. Just CDR3 DNA is preserved here, 54 bases in frame from base 1. This TCR came from a human donor in good health. This receptor chain uses TRBV15 and TRBJ2-7, and perhaps TRBD1 as D gene, on 6 matching bases. Material for sequencing was blood. The nucleotides read TGTGCCACCAGCAGAGAAGGGGTACGGCAGGGGTCCTCCTACGAGCAGTACTTC. It translates to CATSREGVRQGSSYEQYF.